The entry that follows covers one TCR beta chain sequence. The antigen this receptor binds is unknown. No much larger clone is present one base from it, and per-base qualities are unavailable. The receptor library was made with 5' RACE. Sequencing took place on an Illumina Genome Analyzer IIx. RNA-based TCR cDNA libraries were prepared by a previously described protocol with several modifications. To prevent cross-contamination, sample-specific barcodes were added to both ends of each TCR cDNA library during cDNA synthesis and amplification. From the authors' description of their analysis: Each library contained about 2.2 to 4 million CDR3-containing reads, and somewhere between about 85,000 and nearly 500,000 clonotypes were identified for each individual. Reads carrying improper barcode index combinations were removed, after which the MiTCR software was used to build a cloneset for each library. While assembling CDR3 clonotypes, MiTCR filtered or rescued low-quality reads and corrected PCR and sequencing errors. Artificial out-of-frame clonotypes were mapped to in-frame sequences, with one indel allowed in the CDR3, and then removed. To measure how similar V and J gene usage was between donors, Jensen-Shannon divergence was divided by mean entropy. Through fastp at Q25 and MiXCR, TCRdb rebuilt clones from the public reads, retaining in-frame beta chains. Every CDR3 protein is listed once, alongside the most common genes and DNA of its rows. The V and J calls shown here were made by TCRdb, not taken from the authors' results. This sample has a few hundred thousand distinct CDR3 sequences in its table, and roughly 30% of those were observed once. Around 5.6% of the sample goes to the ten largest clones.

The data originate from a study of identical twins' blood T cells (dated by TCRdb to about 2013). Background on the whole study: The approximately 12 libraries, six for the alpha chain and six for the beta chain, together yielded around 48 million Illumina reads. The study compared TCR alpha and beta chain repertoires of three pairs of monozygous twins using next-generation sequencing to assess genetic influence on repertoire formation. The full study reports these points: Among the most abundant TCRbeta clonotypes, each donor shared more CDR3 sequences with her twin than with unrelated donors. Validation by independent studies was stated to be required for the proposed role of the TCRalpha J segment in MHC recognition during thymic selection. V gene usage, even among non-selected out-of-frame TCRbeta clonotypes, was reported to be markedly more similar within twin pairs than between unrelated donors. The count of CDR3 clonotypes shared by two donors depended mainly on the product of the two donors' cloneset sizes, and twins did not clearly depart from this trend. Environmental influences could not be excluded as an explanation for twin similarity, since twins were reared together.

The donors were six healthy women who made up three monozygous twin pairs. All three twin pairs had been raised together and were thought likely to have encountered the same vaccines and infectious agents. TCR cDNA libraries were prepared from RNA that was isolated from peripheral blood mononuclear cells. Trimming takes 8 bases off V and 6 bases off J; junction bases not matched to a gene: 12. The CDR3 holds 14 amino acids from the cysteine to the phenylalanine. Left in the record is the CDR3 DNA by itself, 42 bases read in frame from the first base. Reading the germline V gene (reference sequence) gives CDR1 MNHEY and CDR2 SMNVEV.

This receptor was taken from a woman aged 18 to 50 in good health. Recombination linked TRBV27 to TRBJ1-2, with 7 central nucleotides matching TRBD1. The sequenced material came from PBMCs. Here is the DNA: TGTGCCAGCTCGGACCGGGCCAGGGGGGATGGCTACACCTTC. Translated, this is CASSDRARGDGYTF.